The next 13 T cell receptor beta chains were all read from a single sample in a study of tumor and adjacent non-tumor tissue in lung cancer. The library came from three nested PCR rounds adapted from ARM-PCR protocols. MiXCR was run by TCRdb on the multiplex PCR reads, yielding one entry per CDR3 protein. The table includes 65,000 to 95,000 distinct CDR3 sequences, around 85% detected once. No cell sorting was done before RNA was extracted from the tissue. The specimen was lung tumor tissue. These receptors were obtained from a woman in her forties or fifties with non-small cell lung cancer.

This chain's CDR3 is CASSGGLAVYELYF. For the CDR3, the DNA is TGTGCCAGCAGTGGGGGACTAGCCGTCTACGAACTGTACTTC. The gene calls are TRBV6-1 and TRBJ2-7; 9 bases agree with TRBD2. The CDR3 runs 14 residues. Per germline, CDR1 MNHNS and CDR2 SASEGT. V shed 4 bases and J 12 bases; nucleotides not matched to a gene: 13.

On this clonotype itself: Sequence at one end of the junction differs from germline and may be a read error. This chain links TRBV4-1 with TRBJ1-4; D remains ambiguous. This CDR3 spans 15 amino acids. The V gene's germline CDR1 is MGHRA and CDR2 YSYEKL. CDR3 nucleotide sequence: TGCGCCAGCACCCAAGAGATGGGGTTTGGTGAAAAACTGTTTTTT. Protein product: CASTQEMGFGEKLFF.

This clonotype was observed a few times. The missing conserved phenylalanine or tryptophan at the end of this CDR3 makes a read error likely. The gene calls are TRBV20-1 and TRBJ2-7; a possible D gene is TRBD2 (5 bases). This CDR3 is built from 15 residues. From germline, CDR1 is DFQATT and CDR2 SNEGSKA (reference sequence). Here the CDR3 reads CRARDPRGAGYEQYL. CDR3 nucleotide sequence: TGCAGGGCTAGAGATCCCCGGGGTGCGGGCTACGAGCAGTACTTA.

The genes are TRBV5-1 and TRBJ1-2; no definite D call. V was pared by 1 base and J by 6 bases, with 16 bases between. CDR3 length: 15 amino acids. Germline CDR1 reads SGHRS; CDR2 reads YFSETQ. The CDR3 protein is CASSLLGRTDDGYTF. Written as DNA, the CDR3 is TGCGCCAGCAGCTTGTTGGGCAGAACCGATGATGGCTACACCTTC.

The chain employs TRBV5-4 and TRBJ2-7, with no clear D. This CDR3 contains 12 residues. V was clipped by 2 bases and J by 10 bases, with 13 bases between them. Germline assignment: CDR1 SGHNT and CDR2 YYREEE (reference sequence). This chain's CDR3 is CASSFSSYGQYF. The DNA for the CDR3 is TGTGCCAGCAGCTTTAGCTCCTACGGTCAGTACTTC.

As regards this clonotype: Germline is not matched at one junction end, which may reflect a read error. The V call is TRBV12-3 or TRBV12-4, the J call TRBJ1-6; TRBD1 might be the D (6 bases). This CDR3 contains 14 residues. The CDR3 coding sequence is TGTCCCAGCAGTTTGACAGGACGAAATTCACCCCTCCACTTT. It translates to CPSSLTGRNSPLHF.

V is TRBV12-3 or TRBV12-4 and J is TRBJ2-5; D gene uncertain. CDR3 length: 13 amino acids. The V gene lost 9 bases and the J gene lost 0 bases, with 11 bases spanning the gap. DNA of the CDR3: TGTGCCAGTAGTATCCTGTACCAAGAGACCCAGTACTTC. Its protein product is CASSILYQETQYF.

Comments on this clonotype: The conserved phenylalanine or tryptophan is not found at the CDR3 terminus, so this likely reflects a read error. The chain joins TRBV29-1 to TRBJ2-1; TRBD2 matches 7 bases. CDR3 size: 15 residues. Per germline, CDR1 SQVTM and CDR2 ANQGSEA. V was pared by 7 bases and J by 9 bases, with 18 bases of the junction left unmatched. The CDR3 loop reads CSAKSSGTWGGEQFL. The CDR3 DNA sequence: TGCAGCGCCAAGTCTAGTGGGACCTGGGGGGGTGAGCAGTTCCTC.

The chain combines TRBV4-3 with TRBJ1-2; 8 bases are shared with TRBD1. Germline CDR1 reads LGHNA; CDR2 reads YSLEER. This CDR3 is built from 17 residues. Trimming cost V 1 base and J 8 bases; bases outside gene matches: 15. CDR3 DNA sequence: TGCGCCAGCAGCCAAGGTACCCGCACTCAGGGGGCGCAGGGCTACACCTTC. Its protein is CASSQGTRTQGAQGYTF.

The rearrangement uses TRBV12-3 or TRBV12-4 and TRBJ2-7, with D hard to call. This CDR3 has 12 amino acids. Trimming left V 3 bases short and J 13 bases short, with 16 bases between. CDR3 sequence (DNA): TGTGCCAGCAGTTTTTTGGGCTACGAGTACTACTTC. The encoded protein is CASSFLGYEYYF.

About this clonotype itself: The junction and the germline gene differ at one end; a read error may be behind it. The V and J genes are TRBV5-4 and TRBJ2-1; D possibly corresponds to TRBD2 (5 bases). Germline V gives CDR1 SGHNT, CDR2 YYREEE (reference sequence). The CDR3 contains 14 residues. The CDR3 loop is CAGSPGIGRDEQFF. In DNA form, the CDR3 reads TGTGCCGGCAGCCCTGGGATAGGGCGGGATGAGCAGTTCTTC. Drawing the rest from reference TRBV5-4 and TRBJ2-1, the complete variable domain is ETGVTQSPTHLIKTRGQQVTLRCSSQSGHNTVSWYQQALGQGPQFIFQYYREEENGRGNFPPRFSGLQFPNYSSELNVNALELDDSALYLCAGSPGIGRDEQFFGPGTRLTVL.

In the case of this clonotype: The conserved phenylalanine or tryptophan is not found at the CDR3 terminus, so this likely reflects a read error. It is unclear where the CDR3 begins or ends on the DNA, so no DNA is shown, and the CDR3 is as TCRdb lists it. The V gene is TRBV7-8, the J gene TRBJ1-1. Germline lookup yields CDR1 SGHVS and CDR2 FQNEAQ. From its first to its last residue, the CDR3 has 14 amino acids. CDR3 amino acids: CASSLDLLETETFI.

The table lists this clonotype with many counts. This could be a read error, since a much larger clone is one nucleotide away. The chain is built from TRBV4-1 and TRBJ1-1, with D possibly being TRBD1 (5 bases). CDR3 length: 16 amino acids. Germline assignment: CDR1 MGHRA and CDR2 YSYEKL. In nucleotides, the CDR3 is TGCGCCAACAGCCAAGATAGGTACAGGTCGAACACTGAAGCTTTCTTT. Translating it yields CANSQDRYRSNTEAFF.